What follows are 13 T cell receptor beta chains derived from one specimen sequenced in a study of regulatory T cells in long-lasting Graves disease. Specified time point: newly diagnosed GD, antithyroid drugs for less than 3 months. PBMCs provided the RNA from which the TCR library was made. Researchers made TCR beta libraries by using iRepertoire HTBI primers and running Arm-PCR on CDR3 regions. TCRdb re-called the multiplex PCR reads through MiXCR, storing one row per CDR3 protein. The table lists hundreds of thousands of distinct CDR3 sequences, about 15% of them singletons. The same data also contributed to another study, on T cells in Graves' hyperthyroidism and ophthalmopathy.

Specimen: peripheral blood mononuclear cells (PBMCs), collected at new diagnosis, from a patient treated with antithyroid drugs. The receptors derive from a woman aged 30 to 39 with Graves disease.

In this sample, this clonotype turned up a few times. The chain uses TRBV20-1 and TRBJ2-1; 9 bases are shared with TRBD2. Per the germline V gene, CDR1 is DFQATT and CDR2 is SNEGSKA (reference sequence). The CDR3 is made up of 14 amino acids. V dropped 3 bases and J dropped 7; count of bases not matched to a gene: 7. This CDR3 reads CSARAGGRRNEQFF. The CDR3 nucleotides read TGCAGTGCTAGGGCGGGGGGGAGGAGAAATGAGCAGTTCTTC.

This clonotype was recorded many times. The rearrangement joins TRBV2 to TRBJ1-1; TRBD1 might be the D (6 bases). Germline V gene lookup returns CDR1 SNHLY and CDR2 FYNNEI. V lost 2 bases to trimming and J lost 4 bases, with 14 bases between them. CDR3 size: 15 residues. CDR3 sequence reads: CASSEFRGGSTEAFF. Here the CDR3 DNA reads TGTGCCAGCAGTGAATTTAGAGGGGGAAGCACTGAAGCTTTCTTT. Full variable domain (missing parts from reference TRBV2 and TRBJ1-1): EPEVTQTPSHQVTQMGQEVILRCVPISNHLYFYWYRQILGQKVEFLVSFYNNEISEKSEIFDDQFSVERPDGSNFTLKIRSTKLEDSAMYFCASSEFRGGSTEAFFGQGTRLTVV.

This clonotype was seen many times. This chain uses TRBV28 with TRBJ1-1; no clear D. Trimming left V 2 bases short and J 7 bases short, with 8 bases between. The germline V gene encodes CDR1 MDHEN and CDR2 SYDVKM. The CDR3 has 12 amino acids. The CDR3 DNA follows: TGTGCCAGCAGTTTACGTCTGGTTGAAGCTTTCTTT. Translation: CASSLRLVEAFF.

Many counts were recorded for this clonotype. The chain carries TRBV7-9 and TRBJ2-5; TRBD2 matches 10 bases. CDR3 size: 14 residues. Germline trimming cut 6 bases from V and 13 bases from J; bases unmatched to any gene: 14. Germline values: CDR1 SEHNR, CDR2 FQNEAQ (reference sequence). The CDR3 reads CASRGTSEPPMVYF. Here the CDR3 DNA reads TGTGCCAGCAGGGGGACTAGCGAGCCCCCTATGGTGTACTTC.

This clonotype showed up many times. This rearrangement joins TRBV30 to TRBJ2-7, with TRBD1 as a possible D gene (6 bases). CDR1 is GTSNPN and CDR2 is SVGIG in the germline V gene (reference sequence). V was cut by 4 bases and J by 2 bases, with 9 bases left in between. The CDR3 contains 12 residues. The CDR3 bases are TGTGCCTGGACCAGGGGTGCCTACGAGCAGTACTTC. Amino acids: CAWTRGAYEQYF.

The chain joins TRBV6-5 to TRBJ1-2; 8 bases match TRBD1. Looked up from germline, CDR1 is MNHEY and CDR2 is SVGAGI. This CDR3 is 15 amino acids long. V was pared by 0 bases and J by 6 bases, with 6 bases of the junction left unmatched. In DNA form, the CDR3 reads TGTGCCAGCAGTTACTCGACAGGGGTGAGGGATGGCTACACCTTC. It encodes CASSYSTGVRDGYTF.

V gene TRBV18 combines with J gene TRBJ1-2, with 7 nucleotides matching TRBD1. V gave up 0 bases and J gave up 6 bases; unmatched junction bases: 10. Germline V gene lookup returns CDR1 KGHSH and CDR2 LQKENI. CDR3 length: 16 amino acids. CDR3 in DNA: TGTGCCAGCTCACCACCGGCCAGGGGGGGCTCGGATGGCTACACCTTC. Encoded protein: CASSPPARGGSDGYTF.

This clonotype was detected only a few times. V usage is TRBV5-4 and J usage is TRBJ2-1, with 10 bases fitting TRBD2. J was trimmed by 7 bases and V by 7 bases; bases with no gene match: 14. The CDR3 runs to 16 residues. The germline gives CDR1 SGHNT, CDR2 YYREEE (reference sequence). The CDR3 bases are TGTGCCAGCGCAAACCCCCTAGCGGGAGCTGGTAATGAGCAGTTCTTC. Translated, it gives CASANPLAGAGNEQFF.

This clonotype was seen a few times. V is TRBV19 and J is TRBJ2-7; 10 bases align to TRBD2. Trimming removed 2 bases from V and 6 bases from J; junction bases left unmatched: 7. Per the germline V gene, CDR1 is LNHDA and CDR2 is SQIVND (reference sequence). This CDR3 is built from 15 residues. CDR3 loop: CASSIYSGLASEQYF. CDR3 coding DNA: TGTGCCAGTAGTATATACTCGGGACTAGCGTCCGAGCAGTACTTC.

The chain carries TRBV11-2 and TRBJ1-3; D gene unclear. Trimming shortened V by 8 bases and J by 3 bases, and 23 bases separated the two germline ends. The CDR3 is 17 amino acids. Per germline, CDR1 SGHAT and CDR2 FQNNGV. CDR3: CASAFRTWGIDGNTIYF. CDR3 in DNA: TGTGCCAGCGCCTTTCGGACCTGGGGAATAGATGGAAACACCATATATTTT.

On this clonotype itself: A single base is all that separates this from a far larger clone, so a read error is likely. V gene TRBV28 combines with J gene TRBJ2-1, with 14 bases fitting TRBD2. Germline V gene data show CDR1 as MDHEN and CDR2 as SYDVKM. CDR3 length: 15 amino acids. With V trimmed by 7 bases and J by 7 bases, 6 bases remained unmatched. The CDR3 loop reads CASTGTSGSRNEQFF. DNA of the CDR3: TGTGCCAGCACCGGGACTAGCGGGAGTCGGAATGAGCAGTTCTTC.

This clonotype was recorded many times. The genes are TRBV4-3 and TRBJ2-1; 9 nucleotides align to TRBD2. The V gene's germline CDR1 is LGHNA and CDR2 YSLEER. V was clipped by 5 bases and J by 5 bases; unmatched bases: 7. This CDR3 has 15 amino acids. The CDR3: CASSKGASGDNEQFF. Written as DNA, the CDR3 is TGCGCCAGCAGCAAGGGGGCTAGCGGGGACAATGAGCAGTTCTTC.

This clonotype was observed many times. J is TRBJ1-4 and V is TRBV6-2 or TRBV6-3; D possibly corresponds to TRBD1 (5 bases). CDR3 length equals 14 residues. Germline V gives CDR1 MNHEY, CDR2 SVGEGT. Trimming removed 6 bases at V and 4 bases at J, with 12 bases between. The CDR3 nucleotides read TGTGCCAGCAGCGCGACGGACATTAATGAAAAACTGTTTTTT. It yields the protein CASSATDINEKLFF.